Listed below are T cell receptor beta chains from one sample, sequenced in a study of CD4+ T cells in melanoma. Assay: immunoSEQ multiplex PCR; the TCRdb copy retains only in-frame clones and omits some. The table lists roughly 54,000 clones, 89% of them singletons. Sequencing was done on a sample of peripheral blood. The receptor set was obtained from a human donor with melanoma. The CDR3 runs from the conserved cysteine through the conserved F or W. A D gene is named only where the DNA matches it firmly. Some rows mark clone size as missing; the rest say once, few, many or name a class of expanded clone.

NA,TRBV7-2,NA,TRBJ1-1,CASSLAPGGTEAFF,TGTGCCAGCAGCTTAGCGCCCGGGGGCACTGAAGCTTTCTTT
NA,TRBV7-2,NA,TRBJ1-1,CASSFDRQNTEAFF,TGTGCCAGCAGCTTTGACAGGCAAAACACTGAAGCTTTCTTT
NA,TRBV10-3,once,TRBJ1-3,CAISDLPTGNTIYF,TGTGCCATCAGTGATCTTCCTACTGGAAACACCATATATTTT
NA,TRBV4-3,NA,TRBJ1-6,CASSQGVGSSYNSPLHF,TGCGCCAGCAGCCAAGGAGTCGGGAGCTCCTATAATTCACCCCTCCACTTT
NA,TRBV7-9,NA,TRBJ1-6,CASSGTTNSPLHF,TGTGCCAGCAGCGGGACCACCAATTCACCCCTCCACTTT
NA,TRBV19,NA,TRBJ2-2,CASSIQGPNTGELFF,TGTGCCAGTAGTATACAGGGGCCGAACACCGGGGAGCTGTTTTTT
NA,TRBV4-1,few,TRBJ1-5,CASSQVFQRGQPQHF,TGCGCCAGCAGCCAAGTGTTTCAACGGGGGCAGCCCCAGCATTTT
NA,TRBV10-2,NA,TRBJ1-1,CASSRGGRNTEAFF,TGCGCCAGCTCCAGAGGTGGTAGGAACACTGAAGCTTTCTTT
TRBD1,TRBV15,NA,TRBJ2-1,CATSRRTGETYNEQFF,TGTGCCACCAGCAGGCGGACAGGGGAAACCTACAATGAGCAGTTCTTC
TRBD1,TRBV9,once,TRBJ2-7,CASSVDLGQGAREQYF,TGTGCCAGCAGCGTAGATCTCGGACAGGGGGCACGCGAGCAGTACTTC
NA,TRBV19,NA,TRBJ1-1,CASSIRRDGINTEAFF,TGTGCCAGTAGTATACGACGGGACGGTATTAACACTGAAGCTTTCTTT
NA,TRBV28,NA,TRBJ2-5,CASRPGQRGLMTQYF,TGTGCCAGCAGACCGGGACAGCGGGGATTAATGACCCAGTACTTC
NA,TRBV30,NA,TRBJ1-6,CAWSVPRGESYNSPLHF,TGTGCCTGGAGTGTCCCAAGGGGGGAGTCCTATAATTCACCCCTCCACTTT
NA,TRBV27,NA,TRBJ1-1,CASLGGTEAFF,TGTGCCAGCCTAGGGGGCACTGAAGCTTTCTTT
NA,TRBV7-2,NA,TRBJ1-2,CASSLGREGYTF,TGTGCCAGCAGCTTAGGCAGGGAGGGCTACACCTTC
TRBD1,TRBV5-4,NA,TRBJ1-1,CASSFGQGRGEAFF,TGTGCCAGCAGCTTTGGACAGGGTAGAGGGGAAGCTTTCTTT
TRBD1,TRBV30,NA,TRBJ1-2,CAWVTGAYGYTF,TGTGCCTGGGTGACAGGGGCCTATGGCTACACCTTC
NA,TRBV11-2,NA,TRBJ2-7,CASSRTESYEQYF,TGTGCCAGCAGCAGAACGGAATCCTACGAGCAGTACTTC
TRBD1,TRBV6-6,NA,TRBJ1-2,CASRPDRGRVDGYTF,TGTGCCAGCAGACCCGACAGGGGGCGCGTGGATGGCTACACCTTC
NA,TRBV7-9,few,TRBJ2-7,CASSRGLNEQYF,TGTGCCAGCAGTAGGGGGTTGAACGAGCAGTACTTC
TRBD1,TRBV6-5,NA,TRBJ1-1,CASSYPPGTGGSTAFF,TGTGCCAGCAGTTACCCCCCAGGGACAGGGGGCAGTACAGCTTTCTTT
TRBD1,TRBV5-1,NA,TRBJ2-7,CASSFGTGGYEQYF,TGCGCCAGCAGCTTTGGGACAGGGGGCTACGAGCAGTACTTC
TRBD1,TRBV7-9,once,TRBJ1-2,CASSLGTGVNGYTF,TGTGCCAGCAGCTTAGGGACAGGGGTAAATGGCTACACCTTC
NA,TRBV28,NA,TRBJ2-4,CARLPAPSGAKNIQYF,TGTGCCAGACTGCCGGCCCCCAGTGGGGCCAAAAACATTCAGTACTTC
NA,TRBV2,NA,TRBJ1-4,CASSVRFPTNEKLFF,TGTGCCAGCAGTGTCCGGTTCCCAACTAATGAAAAACTGTTTTTT
NA,TRBV9,NA,TRBJ1-6,CASSVSLNSYNSPLHF,TGTGCCAGCAGCGTGAGTCTTAACTCCTATAATTCACCCCTCCACTTT
TRBD1,TRBV5-4,NA,TRBJ1-6,CASTTLGAGGEDF,TGTGCCAGCACCACTCTAGGGGCAGGGGGCGAGGACTTT
NA,TRBV30,NA,TRBJ2-6,CAWGDPLSGANVLTF,TGTGCCTGGGGGGATCCCCTCTCTGGGGCCAACGTCCTGACTTTC
TRBD1,TRBV27,NA,TRBJ2-3,CASRTGTGKADTQYF,TGTGCCAGCAGAACCGGGACAGGGAAGGCAGATACGCAGTATTTT
NA,TRBV18,NA,TRBJ1-5,CASSPINSNQPQHF,TGTGCCAGCTCACCTATTAATAGCAATCAGCCCCAGCATTTT
NA,TRBV19,few,TRBJ1-5,CASSSRGVGQPQHF,TGTGCCAGTAGTTCAAGGGGGGTCGGTCAGCCCCAGCATTTT
NA,TRBV6-1,NA,TRBJ1-3,CASSEMAGALEAGNTIYF,TGTGCCAGCAGTGAAATGGCAGGGGCACTAGAGGCTGGAAACACCATATATTTT
NA,TRBV19,NA,TRBJ1-1,CASSILGRTEAFF,TGTGCCAGTAGTATTCTAGGGCGGACTGAAGCTTTCTTT
NA,TRBV7-2,NA,TRBJ1-1,CASSWGRGYTEAFF,TGTGCCAGCAGCTGGGGTAGGGGATACACTGAAGCTTTCTTT
NA,TRBV4-1,NA,TRBJ2-1,CASSQVTFGRYKITYNEQFF,TGCGCCAGCAGCCAAGTGACTTTCGGGCGCTATAAAATTACCTACAATGAGCAGTTCTTC
NA,TRBV9,NA,TRBJ1-3,CASKSYSGNTIYF,TGTGCCAGCAAAAGCTACTCTGGAAACACCATATATTTT
TRBD1,TRBV28,once,TRBJ1-1,CASRPVQGADTEAFF,TGTGCCAGCAGGCCAGTTCAGGGGGCGGACACTGAAGCTTTCTTT
NA,TRBV9,NA,TRBJ2-1,CASSVKGVNEQFF,TGTGCCAGCAGCGTGAAGGGTGTAAATGAGCAGTTCTTC
NA,TRBV6-5,NA,TRBJ1-3,CASSYGSMTSGNTIYF,TGTGCCAGCAGTTACGGTAGCATGACCTCCGGAAACACCATATATTTT
TRBD1,TRBV5-1,NA,TRBJ1-2,CASSTGSTGGVLSYGYTF,TGCGCCAGCAGCACGGGCTCGACAGGGGGAGTTTTGAGCTATGGCTACACCTTC
NA,TRBV4-2,NA,TRBJ1-1,CASSQEEQFVMNTEAFF,TGTGCCAGCAGCCAAGAGGAACAGTTTGTTATGAACACTGAAGCTTTCTTT
TRBD1,TRBV4-3,NA,TRBJ2-7,CASSPPRQGPRYEQYF,TGCGCCAGCAGCCCGCCCAGACAGGGGCCGCGCTACGAGCAGTACTTC
NA,TRBV11-2,once,TRBJ1-2,CASSPADRKANYGYTF,TGTGCCAGCAGCCCAGCGGACAGAAAGGCTAACTATGGCTACACCTTC
NA,TRBV7-8,NA,TRBJ2-1,CASSPLTGFYNEQFF,TGTGCCAGCAGCCCCCTGACGGGGTTTTACAATGAGCAGTTCTTC
NA,TRBV4-3,NA,TRBJ1-6,CASSQDSGGAGNSPLHF,TGCGCCAGCAGCCAAGATTCCGGGGGCGCAGGGAATTCACCCCTCCACTTT
NA,TRBV28,NA,TRBJ1-2,CASSSPTSYNVRGYTF,TGTGCCAGCAGTTCCCCCACTTCATACAACGTACGTGGCTACACCTTC
NA,TRBV7-8,NA,TRBJ1-3,CATGTPSSGNTIYF,TGTGCCACCGGGACCCCGAGCTCTGGAAACACCATATATTTT
NA,TRBV7-7,NA,TRBJ2-5,CASSPTSGETQYF,TGTGCTAGCAGCCCGACGTCCGGAGAGACCCAGTACTTC
NA,TRBV5-8,NA,TRBJ2-7,CASSLFVYEQYF,TGTGCCAGCAGCTTGTTCGTCTACGAGCAGTACTTC
NA,TRBV11-2,NA,TRBJ2-3,CASSLGTVDTQYF,TGTGCCAGCAGCTTAGGTACTGTGGATACGCAGTATTTT
NA,TRBV2,once,TRBJ1-6,CASRLTSGNSPLHF,TGTGCCAGCAGATTGACATCTGGAAATTCACCCCTCCACTTT
NA,TRBV19,NA,TRBJ2-1,CASSIGRNNEQFF,TGTGCCAGTAGTATAGGCCGAAACAATGAGCAGTTCTTC
NA,TRBV20-1,medium-sized,TRBJ1-4,CRVRHNEKLFF,TGCAGGGTACGACATAATGAAAAACTGTTTTTT
TRBD2,TRBV19,NA,TRBJ2-1,CASSSRLAGGPYNEQFF,TGTGCCAGTAGTTCAAGACTAGCGGGGGGACCCTACAATGAGCAGTTCTTC
TRBD1,TRBV4-2,few,TRBJ1-4,CASSPGTAATNEKLFF,TGTGCCAGCAGCCCGGGGACAGCCGCAACTAATGAAAAACTGTTTTTT
NA,TRBV21-1,NA,TRBJ2-3,CASSYPWPASGGTDTQYF,TGTGCCAGCAGCTACCCTTGGCCCGCTAGCGGGGGCACAGATACGCAGTATTTT
NA,TRBV7-6,NA,TRBJ2-7,CASSLAFSYEQYF,TGTGCCAGCAGCTTAGCATTCAGCTACGAGCAGTACTTC
NA,TRBV9,NA,TRBJ2-1,CASSRRGQNNEQFF,TGTGCCAGCAGCCGAAGAGGACAGAACAATGAGCAGTTCTTC
NA,TRBV11-2,NA,TRBJ2-2,CASSSPPGTGELFF,TGTGCCAGCAGCTCCCCCCCAGGGACCGGGGAGCTGTTTTTT
TRBD1,TRBV4-1,NA,TRBJ2-7,CASSHGTASYEQYF,TGCGCCAGCAGCCACGGGACAGCCTCCTACGAGCAGTACTTC